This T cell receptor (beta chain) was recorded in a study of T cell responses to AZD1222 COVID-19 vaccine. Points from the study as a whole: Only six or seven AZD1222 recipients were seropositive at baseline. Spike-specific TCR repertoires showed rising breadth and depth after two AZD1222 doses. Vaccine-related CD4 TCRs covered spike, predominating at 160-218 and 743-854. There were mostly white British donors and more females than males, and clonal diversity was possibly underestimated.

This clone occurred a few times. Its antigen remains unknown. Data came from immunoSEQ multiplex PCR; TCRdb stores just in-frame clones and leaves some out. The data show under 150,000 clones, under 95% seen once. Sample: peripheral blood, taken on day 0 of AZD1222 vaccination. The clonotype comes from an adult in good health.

Here the CDR3 DNA reads TGTGCCAGCAGTGAGCGGACCCTCTCCTACGAGCAGTACTTC. Translation gives CASSERTLSYEQYF. The chain uses TRBV6-1 and TRBJ2-7; no clear D. Germline V gene data show CDR1 as MNHNS and CDR2 as SASEGT. Trimming pared 3 bases from V and 0 bases from J, leaving 9 bases between. The CDR3 spans 14 residues.